The sequence of this T cell receptor (beta chain) was determined in a study of blood T cell repertoires in COVID-19. Study information: Sites in the United States, Italy and Spain provided acute and convalescent COVID-19 samples. In each case, the material was cDNA or gDNA derived from T cells, B-cell-depleted T cells, or PBMCs.

Allocation to cohorts depended on clinical history reported by the participants. The J segment lost 5 bases and the V segment lost 10 bases, leaving 4 bases of the junction unmatched. This CDR3 has 12 residues. Sequencing used immunoSEQ multiplex PCR; TCRdb keeps in-frame clones, though not all of them. The sample yields over 200,000 clones, 85% to 90% seen once. The TCR was taken from a woman aged 25-40 years with acute COVID-19. Sequences were obtained from PBMCs or T cells enriched from blood (not recorded which). V and J are TRBV12-3 or TRBV12-4 and TRBJ2-1; 8 bases are a match to TRBD2. The CDR3 loop reads CATRGGNNEQFF. DNA for the CDR3: TGTGCCACTCGGGGGGGGAACAATGAGCAGTTCTTC.